The present T cell receptor (beta chain) was sequenced within a study of blood T cells in healthy people across ages. Regarding the study as a whole: Researchers judged that diversity estimates from one million T cells fell short of true values.

Worth noting for this clonotype: Its specificity is unknown.

Through a sample-barcoded 5' primer and a J-beta primer mix, a second PCR was run for roughly 6 to 12 cycles. TCRdb reprocessed the 5' RACE reads via MiXCR and lists one record per CDR3 protein. The sample yields over a million distinct CDR3 sequences, 42% seen once. Per-sample PBMC isolation yielded at least 6.5 million cells. Per individual sample, total RNA of at least 5.5 micrograms was extracted. The V gene's germline CDR1 is MNHNS and CDR2 SASEGT. CDR3 length equals 20 residues. The V and J ends lost 7 bases and 2 bases respectively, with 31 bases between them. V is TRBV6-1 and J is TRBJ2-3, with a weak D call TRBD1 (8 bases). The sample consisted of blood. The sequence derives from a woman younger than 35 in good health. Written as DNA, the CDR3 is TGTGCCAGCACAAGAGCGGGGACAGGAACGTCCGGGAGGATCACAGATACGCAGTATTTT. Its protein product is CASTRAGTGTSGRITDTQYF.